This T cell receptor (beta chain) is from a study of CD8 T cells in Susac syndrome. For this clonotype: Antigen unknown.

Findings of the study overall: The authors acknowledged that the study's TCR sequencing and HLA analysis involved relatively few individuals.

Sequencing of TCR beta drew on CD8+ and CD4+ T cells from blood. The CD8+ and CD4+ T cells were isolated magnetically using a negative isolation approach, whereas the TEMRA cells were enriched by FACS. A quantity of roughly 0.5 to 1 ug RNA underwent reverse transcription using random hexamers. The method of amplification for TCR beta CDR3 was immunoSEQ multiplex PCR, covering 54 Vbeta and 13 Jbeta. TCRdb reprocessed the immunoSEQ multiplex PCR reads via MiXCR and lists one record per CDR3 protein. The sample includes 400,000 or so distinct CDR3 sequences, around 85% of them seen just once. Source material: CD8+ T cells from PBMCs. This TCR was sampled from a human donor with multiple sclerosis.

The chain's CDR3 is CSVTQGASGLSTSYEQYF. Written as DNA, the CDR3 is TGCAGCGTAACCCAAGGCGCTAGCGGCTTATCAACCTCCTACGAGCAGTACTTC. This sequence joins TRBV29-1 and TRBJ2-7; the match to TRBD2 covers 7 bases. The V gene end was trimmed by 6 bases and the J gene end by 0 bases; junction bases not matched to a gene: 20. This CDR3 spans 18 amino acids. Germline assignment: CDR1 SQVTM and CDR2 ANQGSEA.